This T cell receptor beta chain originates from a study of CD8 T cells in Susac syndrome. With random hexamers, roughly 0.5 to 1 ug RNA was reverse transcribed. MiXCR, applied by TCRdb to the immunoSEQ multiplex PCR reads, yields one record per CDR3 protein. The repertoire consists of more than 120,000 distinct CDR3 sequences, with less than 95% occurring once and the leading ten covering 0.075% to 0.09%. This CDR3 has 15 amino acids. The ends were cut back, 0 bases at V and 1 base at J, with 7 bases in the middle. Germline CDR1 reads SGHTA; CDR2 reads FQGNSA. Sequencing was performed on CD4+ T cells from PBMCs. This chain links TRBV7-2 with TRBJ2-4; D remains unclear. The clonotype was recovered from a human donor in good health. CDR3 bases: TGTGCCAGCAGCTTAGCATCGGTGGCCAAAAACATTCAGTACTTC. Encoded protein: CASSLASVAKNIQYF. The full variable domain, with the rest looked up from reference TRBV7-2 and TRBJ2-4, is GAGVSQSPSNKVTEKGKDVELRCDPISGHTALYWYRQSLGQGLEFLIYFQGNSAPDKSGLPSDRFSAERTGGSVSTLTIQRTQQEDSAVYLCASSLASVAKNIQYFGAGTRLSVL.